This T cell receptor (beta chain) was captured in a study of T cell responses to AZD1222 COVID-19 vaccine. Study-wide results and caveats: None of the repertoires were sampled until the peak T cell response had passed. Among vaccine-associated CD4 TCRs, coverage spanned spike, with dominance at 160-218 and 743-854. Clonal diversity was possibly underestimated; the donors were predominantly white British and more often female.

Germline trimming cut 1 base from V and 6 bases from J; bases unmatched to any gene: 5. CDR1 is MGHRA and CDR2 is YSYEKL in the germline V gene. The CDR3 sequence is 15 residues long. Method: immunoSEQ multiplex PCR; TCRdb's copy keeps in-frame clones and lacks some. The table records around 100,000 clones, just over 90% of them present only once. Remarks on this clone: Antigen unknown.

This TCR came from an adult in good health. This specimen consisted of peripheral blood, obtained on day 0 of AZD1222 vaccination. This sequence joins TRBV4-1 and TRBJ1-5, with 8 nucleotides matching TRBD1. CDR3 region: CASSQGRQGSQPQHF. CDR3 coding DNA: TGCGCCAGCAGCCAAGGTAGACAGGGGAGTCAGCCCCAGCATTTT.